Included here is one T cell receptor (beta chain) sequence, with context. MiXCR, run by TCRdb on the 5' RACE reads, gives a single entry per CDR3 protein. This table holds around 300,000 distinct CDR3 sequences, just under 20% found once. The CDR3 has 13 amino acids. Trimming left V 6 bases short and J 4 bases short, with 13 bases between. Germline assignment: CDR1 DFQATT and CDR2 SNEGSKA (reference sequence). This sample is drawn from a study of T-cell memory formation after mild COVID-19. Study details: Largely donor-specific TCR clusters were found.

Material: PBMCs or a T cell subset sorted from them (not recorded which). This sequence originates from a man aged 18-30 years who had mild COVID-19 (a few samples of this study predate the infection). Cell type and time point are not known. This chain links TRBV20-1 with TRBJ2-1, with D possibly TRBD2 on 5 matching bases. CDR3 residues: CSASGLTYNEQFF. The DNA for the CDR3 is TGCAGTGCCAGCGGCCTGACTTACAATGAGCAGTTCTTC.